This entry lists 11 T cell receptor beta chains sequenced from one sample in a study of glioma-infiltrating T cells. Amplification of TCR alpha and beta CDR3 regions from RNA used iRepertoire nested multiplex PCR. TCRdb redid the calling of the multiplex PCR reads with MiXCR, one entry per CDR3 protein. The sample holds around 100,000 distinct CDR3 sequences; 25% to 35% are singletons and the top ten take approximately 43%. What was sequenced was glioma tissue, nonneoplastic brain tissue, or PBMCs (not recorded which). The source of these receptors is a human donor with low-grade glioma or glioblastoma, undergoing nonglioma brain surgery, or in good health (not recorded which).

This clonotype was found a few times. DNA of the CDR3: TGTGCCAGCAGCCTACTAGCGGGGCAAAACAATGAGCAGTTCTTC. As protein: CASSLLAGQNNEQFF. The chain couples TRBV28 to TRBJ2-1; 10 bases match TRBD2. CDR1 and CDR2 (germline): MDHEN, SYDVKM. The CDR3 is made up of 15 amino acids. Trimming took 6 bases from V and 5 from J; bases not matched to a gene: 7.

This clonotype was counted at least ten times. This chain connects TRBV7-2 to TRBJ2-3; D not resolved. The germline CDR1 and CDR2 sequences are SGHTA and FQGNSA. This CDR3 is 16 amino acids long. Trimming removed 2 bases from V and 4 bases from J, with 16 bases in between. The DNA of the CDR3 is TGTGCCAGCAGCTTAATGTCCGCCCTGGGGTCAGATACGCAGTATTTT. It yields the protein CASSLMSALGSDTQYF.

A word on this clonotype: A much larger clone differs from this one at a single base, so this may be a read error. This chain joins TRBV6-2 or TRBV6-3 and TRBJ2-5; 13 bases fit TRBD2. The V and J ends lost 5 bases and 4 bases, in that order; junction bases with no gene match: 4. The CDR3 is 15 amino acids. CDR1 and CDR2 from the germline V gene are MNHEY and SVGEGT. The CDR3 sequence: CASSHGTSGAETQYF. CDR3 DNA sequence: TGTGCCAGCAGTCACGGGACTAGCGGGGCAGAGACCCAGTACTTC.

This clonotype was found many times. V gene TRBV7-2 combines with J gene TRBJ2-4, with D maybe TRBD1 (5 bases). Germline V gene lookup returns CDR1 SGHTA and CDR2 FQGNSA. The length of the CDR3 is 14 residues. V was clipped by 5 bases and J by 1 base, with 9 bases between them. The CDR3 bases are TGTGCCAGCAGCGCCTCAGGGGCCAAAAACATTCAGTACTTC. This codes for CASSASGAKNIQYF. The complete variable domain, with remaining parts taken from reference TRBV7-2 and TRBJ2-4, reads GAGVSQSPSNKVTEKGKDVELRCDPISGHTALYWYRQSLGQGLEFLIYFQGNSAPDKSGLPSDRFSAERTGGSVSTLTIQRTQQEDSAVYLCASSASGAKNIQYFGAGTRLSVL.

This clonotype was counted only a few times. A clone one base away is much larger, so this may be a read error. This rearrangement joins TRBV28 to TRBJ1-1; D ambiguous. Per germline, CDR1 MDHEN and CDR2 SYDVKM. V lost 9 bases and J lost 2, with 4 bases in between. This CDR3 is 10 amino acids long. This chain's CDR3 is CARGNTEAFF. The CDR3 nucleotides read TGTGCCAGAGGTAACACTGAAGCTTTCTTT.

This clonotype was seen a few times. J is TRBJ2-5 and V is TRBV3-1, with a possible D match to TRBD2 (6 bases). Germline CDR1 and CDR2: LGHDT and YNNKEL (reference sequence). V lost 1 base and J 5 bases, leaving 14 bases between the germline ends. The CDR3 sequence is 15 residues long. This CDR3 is CASSQVGGAWETQYF. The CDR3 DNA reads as TGTGCCAGCAGCCAAGTCGGCGGGGCTTGGGAGACCCAGTACTTC.

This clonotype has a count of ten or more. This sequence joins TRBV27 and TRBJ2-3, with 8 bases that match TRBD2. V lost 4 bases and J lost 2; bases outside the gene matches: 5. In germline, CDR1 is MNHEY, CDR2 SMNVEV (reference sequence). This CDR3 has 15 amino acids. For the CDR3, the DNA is TGTGCCAGCAGTTATCGCGGGGGGACCACAGATACGCAGTATTTT. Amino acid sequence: CASSYRGGTTDTQYF.

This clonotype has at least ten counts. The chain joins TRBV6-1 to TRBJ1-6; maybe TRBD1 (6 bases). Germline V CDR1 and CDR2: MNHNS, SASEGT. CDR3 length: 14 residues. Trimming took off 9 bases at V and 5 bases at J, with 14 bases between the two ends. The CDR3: CASLPDSHNSPLHF. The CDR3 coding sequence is TGTGCCAGTCTACCGGACAGCCATAATTCACCCCTCCACTTT.

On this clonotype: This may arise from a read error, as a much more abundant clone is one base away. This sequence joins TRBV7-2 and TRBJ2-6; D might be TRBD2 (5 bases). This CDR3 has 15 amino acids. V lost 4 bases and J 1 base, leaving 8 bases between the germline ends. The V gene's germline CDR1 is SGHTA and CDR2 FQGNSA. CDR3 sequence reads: CASSSWRSGANVLTF. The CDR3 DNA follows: TGTGCCAGCAGCTCCTGGAGGTCTGGGGCCAACGTCCTGACTTTC.

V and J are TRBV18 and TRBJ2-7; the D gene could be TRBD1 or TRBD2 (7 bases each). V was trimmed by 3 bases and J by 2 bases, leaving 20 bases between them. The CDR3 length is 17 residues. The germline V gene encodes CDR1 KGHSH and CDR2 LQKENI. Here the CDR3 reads CASSPVTGTIKTYEQYF. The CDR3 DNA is TGTGCCAGCTCACCCGTGACAGGGACTATCAAGACCTACGAGCAGTACTTC. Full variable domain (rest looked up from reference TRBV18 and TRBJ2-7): NAGVMQNPRHLVRRRGQEARLRCSPMKGHSHVYWYRQLPEEGLKFMVYLQKENIIDESGMPKERFSAEFPKEGPSILRIQQVVRGDSAAYFCASSPVTGTIKTYEQYFGPGTRLTVT.

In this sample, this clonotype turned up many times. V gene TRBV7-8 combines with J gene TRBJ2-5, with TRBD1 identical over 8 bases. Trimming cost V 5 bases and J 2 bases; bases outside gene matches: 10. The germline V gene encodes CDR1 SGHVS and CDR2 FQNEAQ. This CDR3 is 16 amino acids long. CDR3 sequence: CASSPAAGTGQETQYF. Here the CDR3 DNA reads TGTGCCAGCAGCCCTGCCGCCGGGACAGGACAAGAGACCCAGTACTTC. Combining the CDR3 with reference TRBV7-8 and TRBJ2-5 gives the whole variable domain GAGVSQSPRYKVAKRGQDVALRCDPISGHVSLFWYQQALGQGPEFLTYFQNEAQLDKSGLPSDRFFAERPEGSVSTLKIQRTQQEDSAVYLCASSPAAGTGQETQYFGPGTRLLVL.